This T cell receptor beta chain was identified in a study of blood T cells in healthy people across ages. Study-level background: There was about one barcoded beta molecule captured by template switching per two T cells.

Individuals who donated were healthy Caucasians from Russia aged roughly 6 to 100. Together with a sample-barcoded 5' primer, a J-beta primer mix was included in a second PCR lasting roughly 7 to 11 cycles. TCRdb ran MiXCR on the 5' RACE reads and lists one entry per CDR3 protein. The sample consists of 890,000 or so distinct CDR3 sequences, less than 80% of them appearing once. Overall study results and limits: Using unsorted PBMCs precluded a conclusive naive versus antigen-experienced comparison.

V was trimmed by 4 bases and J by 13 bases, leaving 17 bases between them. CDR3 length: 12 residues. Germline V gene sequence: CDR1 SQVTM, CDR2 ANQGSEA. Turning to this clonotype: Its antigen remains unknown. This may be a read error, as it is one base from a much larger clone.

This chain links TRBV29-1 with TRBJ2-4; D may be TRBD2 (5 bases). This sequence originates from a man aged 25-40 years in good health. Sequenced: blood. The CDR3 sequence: CSVGVERREQYF. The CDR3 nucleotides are TGCAGCGTTGGAGTGGAGCGGAGAGAGCAGTACTTC.